This T cell receptor beta chain derives from a study of T-cell reconstitution after alpha-beta-depleted transplantation in children. In this sample, this clonotype turned up a few times. Its antigen is not known. Unique molecular identifiers were used in preparing the TCRbeta library. TCRdb reprocessed the PCR reads with MiXCR, giving one entry per CDR3 protein. The sample carries hundreds of thousands of distinct CDR3 sequences, under 15% recorded once. General study points: The origin of high day-60 TCRbeta diversity in some patients lay in surviving recipient T cells and thymic progenitors. Reported findings indicate that, about two months after transplant, alpha-beta T cells came from several hundred expanded clones, which were derived from non-depleted graft cells.

The CDR3 is 16 residues long. V was clipped by 5 bases and J by 7 bases; unmatched bases: 11. In germline, CDR1 is SGHVS, CDR2 FNYEAQ. The origin of this receptor is a girl aged 2-9 years with congenital amegakaryocytic thrombocytopenia, due to receive a stem cell transplant. Specimen: PBMCs, collected before TCRalphabeta/CD19-depleted stem cell transplant. The chain uses TRBV7-6 and TRBJ2-1; 10 nucleotides match TRBD1. The CDR3 nucleotides read TGTGCCAGCAGCCCATGGGATGGGGACAGGGGAAATGAGCAGTTCTTC. Translating it yields CASSPWDGDRGNEQFF.